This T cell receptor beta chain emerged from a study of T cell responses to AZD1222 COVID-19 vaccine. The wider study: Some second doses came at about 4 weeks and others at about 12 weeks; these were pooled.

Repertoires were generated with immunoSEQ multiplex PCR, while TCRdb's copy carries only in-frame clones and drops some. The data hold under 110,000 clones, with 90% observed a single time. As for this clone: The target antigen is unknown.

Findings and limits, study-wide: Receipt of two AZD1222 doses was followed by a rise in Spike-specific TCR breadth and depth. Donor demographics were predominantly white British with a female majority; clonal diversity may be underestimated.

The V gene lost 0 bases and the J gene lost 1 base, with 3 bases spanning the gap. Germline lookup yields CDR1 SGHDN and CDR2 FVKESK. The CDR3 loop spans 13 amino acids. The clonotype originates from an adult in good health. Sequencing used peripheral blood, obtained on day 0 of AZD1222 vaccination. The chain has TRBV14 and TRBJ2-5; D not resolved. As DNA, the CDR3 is TGTGCCAGCAGCCAAGACCCCCAAGAGACCCAGTACTTC. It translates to CASSQDPQETQYF.